These 14 T cell receptor beta chains share one sample of origin, sequenced in a study of blood T cell repertoires in COVID-19. Data came from immunoSEQ multiplex PCR; TCRdb stores just in-frame clones and leaves some out. Here the sample spans about 58,000 clones, about 85% being singletons. Sequencing used peripheral blood. The receptors were sampled from a woman in her sixties or seventies with active COVID-19.

V and J are TRBV10-2 and TRBJ2-7, with TRBD2 identical over 8 bases. The CDR3 has 14 amino acids. Germline CDR1 reads WSHSY; CDR2 reads SAAADI. Trimming removed 6 bases from V and 5 bases from J; junction bases left unmatched: 9. CDR3 coding DNA: TGCGCCAGCAGCTTGGCGGGAGGATCCAACGAGCAGTACTTC. Protein sequence: CASSLAGGSNEQYF.

The V and J genes are TRBV5-1 and TRBJ2-7, with D perhaps matching TRBD2 (6 bases). This CDR3 is built from 12 residues. V was cut by 4 bases and J by 4 bases, with 9 bases left in between. Germline V gene sequence: CDR1 SGHRS, CDR2 YFSETQ. The CDR3, as DNA: TGCGCCAGCAGCCTCGGGGGATACGAGCAGTACTTC. This gives the protein CASSLGGYEQYF.

The genes are TRBV11-2 and TRBJ2-3; no firm D call. CDR1 is SGHAT and CDR2 is FQNNGV in the germline V gene. CDR3 length: 15 residues. Between the trimmed V and J ends, which lost 0 bases and 0 bases, there was a span of 7 bases. CDR3 in DNA: TGTGCCAGCAGCTTAGATCTCGAGAGCACAGATACGCAGTATTTT. Residues: CASSLDLESTDTQYF.

The table lists this clone with a few counts. The genes are TRBV7-2 and TRBJ1-2; D gene ambiguous. Trimming pared 0 bases from V and 4 bases from J, leaving 9 bases between. CDR1 and CDR2 from the germline V gene are SGHTA and FQGNSA. CDR3 length: 14 residues. The CDR3 spells CASSLADTAYGYTF. CDR3 coding DNA: TGTGCCAGCAGCTTAGCCGATACAGCCTATGGCTACACCTTC.

The chain carries TRBV20-1 and TRBJ1-2; D call uncertain. The V gene lost 5 bases and the J gene lost 6 bases, with 7 bases spanning the gap. Per germline, CDR1 DFQATT and CDR2 SNEGSKA (reference sequence). This CDR3 is 10 amino acids long. The CDR3 is CSASGNGYTF. Here the CDR3 DNA reads TGCAGTGCTTCGGGGAATGGCTACACCTTC.

The CDR3 spells CASSSQARNRSEKLFF. Here the CDR3 DNA reads TGTGCCAGCAGCTCCCAGGCGAGGAACAGGAGTGAAAAACTGTTTTTT. The chain is built from TRBV7-9 and TRBJ1-4; D might be TRBD1 (5 bases). Trimming pared 4 bases from V and 7 bases from J, leaving 19 bases between. Germline V CDR1 and CDR2: SEHNR, FQNEAQ (reference sequence). CDR3 size: 16 residues.

The chain carries TRBV7-2 and TRBJ2-4; 7 bases align to TRBD1. J gave up 3 bases and V 1 base, and 3 bases lay outside the gene matches. The germline gives CDR1 SGHTA, CDR2 FQGNSA. The CDR3 loop spans 15 amino acids. CDR3 in DNA: TGTGCCAGCAGCTTAGGAGGGACAGTCAAAAACATTCAGTACTTC. Encoded protein: CASSLGGTVKNIQYF. Using reference TRBV7-2 and TRBJ2-4 for the parts outside the CDR3, the full variable domain is GAGVSQSPSNKVTEKGKDVELRCDPISGHTALYWYRQSLGQGLEFLIYFQGNSAPDKSGLPSDRFSAERTGGSVSTLTIQRTQQEDSAVYLCASSLGGTVKNIQYFGAGTRLSVL.

The V and J genes are TRBV7-2 and TRBJ1-1; the D is unclear. Germline CDR1 SGHTA, CDR2 FQGNSA. This CDR3 spans 16 amino acids. V was cut by 0 bases and J by 0 bases, with 11 bases left in between. The CDR3: CASSLAQPGMNTEAFF. The CDR3 nucleotides are TGTGCCAGCAGCTTAGCGCAACCAGGCATGAACACTGAAGCTTTCTTT.

The chain employs TRBV6-6 and TRBJ1-2; 8 bases line up with TRBD1. CDR1 and CDR2 (germline): MNHNY, SVGAGI (reference sequence). J was trimmed by 3 bases and V by 6 bases; bases with no gene match: 6. The CDR3 extends over 14 amino acids. CDR3 protein: CASSPQGVDYGYTF. DNA of the CDR3: TGTGCCAGCAGCCCACAGGGGGTCGACTATGGCTACACCTTC.

The rearrangement joins TRBV7-3 to TRBJ2-3, with TRBD2 identical over 13 bases. Trimming removed 5 bases from V and 1 base from J; junction bases left unmatched: 3. CDR1 is SGHTA, CDR2 FQGTGA, per germline. The CDR3 is 16 residues long. Here the CDR3 DNA reads TGTGCCAGCAGCCCCGGACTAGCGGGGGGCACAGATACGCAGTATTTT. This codes for CASSPGLAGGTDTQYF.

The chain recombines TRBV6-5 with TRBJ1-2; perhaps TRBD1 as D (6 bases). Germline CDR1 MNHEY, CDR2 SVGAGI. The CDR3 totals 14 residues. The ends were cut back, 5 bases at V and 9 bases at J, with 19 bases in the middle. The CDR3 spells CASSPPGHPWSYTF. The CDR3 DNA sequence: TGTGCCAGCAGTCCTCCGGGACACCCCTGGAGCTACACCTTC.

The CDR3 spells CASSPRRGQGTEKLFF. The CDR3 region has the DNA TGCGCCAGCAGCCCCCGACGGGGACAGGGCACTGAAAAACTGTTTTTT. The genes are TRBV4-1 and TRBJ1-4, with TRBD1 matching 9 bases. V lost 4 bases, J lost 7 bases, and 10 bases stayed unmatched. Germline loops: CDR1 MGHRA, CDR2 YSYEKL. This CDR3 is built from 16 residues.

This chain joins TRBV7-9 and TRBJ2-3, with 12 bases aligning to TRBD2. The trim removed 2 bases at V and 0 bases at J, leaving 3 bases unmatched. The CDR3 extends over 17 amino acids. CDR1 SEHNR and CDR2 FQNEAQ come from the germline V gene (reference sequence). The CDR3 region has the DNA TGTGCCAGCAGCTTAAGACTAGCGGGAGTGAGCACAGATACGCAGTATTTT. Amino acid sequence: CASSLRLAGVSTDTQYF.

The chain is built from TRBV5-4 and TRBJ2-7, with D maybe TRBD1 (6 bases). V lost 5 bases and J lost 0, with 18 bases in between. The CDR3 spans 16 residues. The V gene's germline CDR1 is SGHNT and CDR2 YYREEE (reference sequence). As DNA, the CDR3 is TGTGCCAGCAGTCCGGGCCGACAGGTTAGCTCCTACGAGCAGTACTTC. It is translated as CASSPGRQVSSYEQYF.